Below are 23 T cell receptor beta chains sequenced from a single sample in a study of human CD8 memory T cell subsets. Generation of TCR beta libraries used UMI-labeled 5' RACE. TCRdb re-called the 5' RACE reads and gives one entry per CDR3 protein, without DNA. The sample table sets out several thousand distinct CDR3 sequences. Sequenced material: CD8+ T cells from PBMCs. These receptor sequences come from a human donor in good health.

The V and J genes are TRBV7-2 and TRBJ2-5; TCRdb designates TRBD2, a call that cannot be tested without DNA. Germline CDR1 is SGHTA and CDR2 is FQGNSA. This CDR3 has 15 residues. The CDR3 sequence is CASSLRSQTQETQYF.

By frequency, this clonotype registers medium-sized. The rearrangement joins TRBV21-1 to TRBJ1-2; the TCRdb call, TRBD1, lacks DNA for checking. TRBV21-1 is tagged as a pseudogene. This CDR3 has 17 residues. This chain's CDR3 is CASRNLTASRGNYGYTF.

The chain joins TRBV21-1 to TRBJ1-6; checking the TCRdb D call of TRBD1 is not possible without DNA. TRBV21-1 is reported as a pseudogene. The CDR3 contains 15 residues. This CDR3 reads CASRNQGEWNSPLHF.

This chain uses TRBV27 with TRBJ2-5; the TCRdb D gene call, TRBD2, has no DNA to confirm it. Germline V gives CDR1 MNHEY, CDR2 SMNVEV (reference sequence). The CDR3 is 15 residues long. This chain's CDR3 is CASSPGDSGGETQYF.

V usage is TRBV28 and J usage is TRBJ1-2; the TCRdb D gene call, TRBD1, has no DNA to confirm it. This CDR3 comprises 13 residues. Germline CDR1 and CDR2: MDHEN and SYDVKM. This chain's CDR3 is CASTNHRGYGYTF.

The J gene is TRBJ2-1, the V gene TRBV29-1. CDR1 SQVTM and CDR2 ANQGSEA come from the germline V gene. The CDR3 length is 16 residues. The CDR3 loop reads CSVEDRRRLQTNEQFF.

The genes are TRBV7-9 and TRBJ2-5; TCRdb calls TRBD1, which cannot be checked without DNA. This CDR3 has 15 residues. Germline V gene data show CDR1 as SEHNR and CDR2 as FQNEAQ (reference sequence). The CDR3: CASSPRGPEKETQYF.

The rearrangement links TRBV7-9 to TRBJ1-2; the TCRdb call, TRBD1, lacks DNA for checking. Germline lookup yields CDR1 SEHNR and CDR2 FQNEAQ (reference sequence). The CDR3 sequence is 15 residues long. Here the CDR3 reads CASSPKDRENYGYTF.

This chain's CDR3 is CSARDREGLEETQYF. The chain couples TRBV20-1 to TRBJ2-5; TCRdb gives TRBD2 as the D gene, but with no DNA this cannot be confirmed. The length of the CDR3 is 15 residues. The germline CDR1 and CDR2 sequences are DFQATT and SNEGSKA (reference sequence).

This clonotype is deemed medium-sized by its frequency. CDR3 protein: CASSKEEGLQETQYF. This sequence joins TRBV21-1 and TRBJ2-5; absent DNA, TCRdb's TRBD2 call cannot be checked. TRBV21-1 is assigned pseudogene status. This CDR3 is built from 15 residues.

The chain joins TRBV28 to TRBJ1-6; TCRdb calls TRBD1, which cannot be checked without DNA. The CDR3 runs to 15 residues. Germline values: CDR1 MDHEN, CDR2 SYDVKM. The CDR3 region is CASSLWTGGNSPLHF.

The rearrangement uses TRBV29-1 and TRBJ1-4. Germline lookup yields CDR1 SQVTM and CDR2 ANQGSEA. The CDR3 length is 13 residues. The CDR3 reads CSVVYATNEKLFF.

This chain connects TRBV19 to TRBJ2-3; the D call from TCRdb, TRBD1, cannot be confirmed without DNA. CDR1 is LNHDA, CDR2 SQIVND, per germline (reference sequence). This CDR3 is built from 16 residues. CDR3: CASSILHIGGSNTQYF.

The CDR3: CSVRTGEGNTIYF. This sequence joins TRBV29-1 and TRBJ1-3; TCRdb names TRBD1, which stays unverified in the absence of DNA. Germline CDR1 SQVTM, CDR2 ANQGSEA. The CDR3 has 13 amino acids.

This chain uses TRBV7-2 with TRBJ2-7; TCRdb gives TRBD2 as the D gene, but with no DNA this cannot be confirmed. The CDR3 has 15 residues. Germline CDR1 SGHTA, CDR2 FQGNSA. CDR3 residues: CASAGLAVISYEQYF.

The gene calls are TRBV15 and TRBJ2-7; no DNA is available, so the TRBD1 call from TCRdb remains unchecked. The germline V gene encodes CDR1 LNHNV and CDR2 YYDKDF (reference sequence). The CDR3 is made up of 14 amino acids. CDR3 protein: CATSGDRGFYEQYF. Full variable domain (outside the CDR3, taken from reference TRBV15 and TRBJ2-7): DAMVIQNPRYQVTQFGKPVTLSCSQTLNHNVMYWYQQKSSQAPKLLFHYYDKDFNNEADTPDNFQSRRPNTSFCFLDIRSPGLGDTAMYLCATSGDRGFYEQYFGPGTRLTVT.

The CDR3 loop reads CASSPGTGLGTEAFF. The rearrangement joins TRBV28 to TRBJ1-1; TCRdb designates TRBD1, a call that cannot be tested without DNA. Germline-derived CDR1 and CDR2 are MDHEN and SYDVKM. The CDR3 contains 15 residues. The full variable domain, rest sourced from reference TRBV28 and TRBJ1-1, is DVKVTQSSRYLVKRTGEKVFLECVQDMDHENMFWYRQDPGLGLRLIYFSYDVKMKEKGDIPEGYSVSREKKERFSLILESASTNQTSMYLCASSPGTGLGTEAFFGQGTRLTVV.

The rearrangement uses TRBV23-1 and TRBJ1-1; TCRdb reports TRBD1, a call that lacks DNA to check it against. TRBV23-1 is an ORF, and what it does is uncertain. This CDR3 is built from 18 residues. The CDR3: CASSQSRGTGKMNTEAFF.

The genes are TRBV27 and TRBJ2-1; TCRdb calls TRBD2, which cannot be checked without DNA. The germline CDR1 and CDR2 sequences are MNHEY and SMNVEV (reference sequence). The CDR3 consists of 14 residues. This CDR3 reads CASSSREGGDEQFF.

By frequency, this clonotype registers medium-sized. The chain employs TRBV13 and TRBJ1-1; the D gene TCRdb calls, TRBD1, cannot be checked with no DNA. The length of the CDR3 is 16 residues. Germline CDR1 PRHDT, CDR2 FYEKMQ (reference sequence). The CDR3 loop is CASSLRGSGANTEAFF.

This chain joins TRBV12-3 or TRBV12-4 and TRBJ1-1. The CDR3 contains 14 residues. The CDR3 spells CASRPWEPGTEAFF.

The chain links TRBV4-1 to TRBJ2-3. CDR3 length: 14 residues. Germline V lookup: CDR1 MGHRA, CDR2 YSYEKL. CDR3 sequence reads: CASSFREGTDTQYF.

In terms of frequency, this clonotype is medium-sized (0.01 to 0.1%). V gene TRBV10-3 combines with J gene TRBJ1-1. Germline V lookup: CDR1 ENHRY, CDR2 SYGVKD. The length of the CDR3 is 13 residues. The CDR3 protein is CAISERGYTEAFF.